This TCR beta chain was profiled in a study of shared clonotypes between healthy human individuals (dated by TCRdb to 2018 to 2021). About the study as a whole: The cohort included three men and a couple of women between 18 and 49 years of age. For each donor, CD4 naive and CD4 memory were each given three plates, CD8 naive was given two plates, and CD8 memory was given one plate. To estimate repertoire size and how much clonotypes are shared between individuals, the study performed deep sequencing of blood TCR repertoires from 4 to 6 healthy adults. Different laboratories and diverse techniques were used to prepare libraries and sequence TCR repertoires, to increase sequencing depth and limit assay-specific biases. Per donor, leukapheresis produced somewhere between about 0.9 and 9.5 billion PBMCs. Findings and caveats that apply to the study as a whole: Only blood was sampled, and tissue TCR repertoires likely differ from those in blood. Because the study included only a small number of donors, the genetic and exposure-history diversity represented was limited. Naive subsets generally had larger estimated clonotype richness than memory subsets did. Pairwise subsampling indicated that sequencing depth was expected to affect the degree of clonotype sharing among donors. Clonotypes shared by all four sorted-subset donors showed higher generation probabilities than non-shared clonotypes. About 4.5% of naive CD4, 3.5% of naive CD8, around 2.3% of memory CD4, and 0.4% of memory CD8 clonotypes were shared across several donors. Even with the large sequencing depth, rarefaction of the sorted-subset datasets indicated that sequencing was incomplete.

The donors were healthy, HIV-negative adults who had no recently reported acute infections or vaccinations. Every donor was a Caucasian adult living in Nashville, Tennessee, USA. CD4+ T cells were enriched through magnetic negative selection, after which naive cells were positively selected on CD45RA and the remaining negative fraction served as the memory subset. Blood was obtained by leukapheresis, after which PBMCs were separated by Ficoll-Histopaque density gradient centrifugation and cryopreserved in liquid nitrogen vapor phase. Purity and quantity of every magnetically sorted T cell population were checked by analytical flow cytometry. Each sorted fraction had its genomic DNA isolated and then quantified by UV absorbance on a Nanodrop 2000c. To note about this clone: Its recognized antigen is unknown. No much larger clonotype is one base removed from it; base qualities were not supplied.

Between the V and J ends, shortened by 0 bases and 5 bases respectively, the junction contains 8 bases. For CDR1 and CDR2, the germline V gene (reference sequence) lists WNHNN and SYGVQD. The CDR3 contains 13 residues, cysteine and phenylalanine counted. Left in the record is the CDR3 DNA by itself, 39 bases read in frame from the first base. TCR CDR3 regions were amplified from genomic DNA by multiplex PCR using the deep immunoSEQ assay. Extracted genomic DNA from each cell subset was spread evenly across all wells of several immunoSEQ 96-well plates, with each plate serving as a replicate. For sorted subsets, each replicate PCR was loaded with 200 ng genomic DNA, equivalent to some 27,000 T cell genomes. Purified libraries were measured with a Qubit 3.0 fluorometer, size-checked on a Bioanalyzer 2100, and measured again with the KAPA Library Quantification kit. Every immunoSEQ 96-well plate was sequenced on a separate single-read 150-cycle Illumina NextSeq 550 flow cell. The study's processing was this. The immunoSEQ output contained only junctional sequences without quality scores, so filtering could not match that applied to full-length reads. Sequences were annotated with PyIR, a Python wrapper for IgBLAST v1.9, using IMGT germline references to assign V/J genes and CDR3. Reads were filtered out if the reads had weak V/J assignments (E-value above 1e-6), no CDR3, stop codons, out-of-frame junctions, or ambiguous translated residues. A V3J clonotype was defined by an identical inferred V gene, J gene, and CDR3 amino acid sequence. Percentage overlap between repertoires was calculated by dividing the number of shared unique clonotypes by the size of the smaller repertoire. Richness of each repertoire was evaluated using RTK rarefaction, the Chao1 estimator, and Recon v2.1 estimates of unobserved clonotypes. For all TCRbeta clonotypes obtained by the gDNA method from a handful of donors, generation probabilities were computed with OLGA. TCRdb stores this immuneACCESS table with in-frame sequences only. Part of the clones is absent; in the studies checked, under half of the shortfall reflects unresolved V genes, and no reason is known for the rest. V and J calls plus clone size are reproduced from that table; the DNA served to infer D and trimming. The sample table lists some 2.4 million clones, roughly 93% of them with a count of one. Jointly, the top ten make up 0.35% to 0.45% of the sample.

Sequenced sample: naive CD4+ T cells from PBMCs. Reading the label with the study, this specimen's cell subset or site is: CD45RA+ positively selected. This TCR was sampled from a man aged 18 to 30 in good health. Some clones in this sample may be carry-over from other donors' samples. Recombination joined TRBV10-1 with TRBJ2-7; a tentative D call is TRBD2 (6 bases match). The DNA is TGCGCCAGCAGTGAGTCGGACTACAACGAGCAGTACTTC. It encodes CASSESDYNEQYF.